This TCR beta chain was found in a study of blood T cell repertoires in COVID-19. Study-level background: Sample material is recorded as cDNA or gDNA derived from T cells, B-cell-depleted T cells, or PBMCs.

The authors' processing: Scientists estimated how many nucleated cells there were by amplifying reference gene primers. The data were produced by immunoSEQ multiplex PCR, yet TCRdb's version contains in-frame clones alone and is incomplete. That table supplies the V and J calls and clone size; D and trimming were determined from the DNA. The sample gives 150,000 to 200,000 clones, roughly 85% of which show up once; roughly 8% is in the top ten. CDR3 length: 18 amino acids. Sample: peripheral blood. The rearrangement uses TRBV21-1 and TRBJ1-1; TRBD1 was called by the table and not checked on the DNA. TRBV21-1 is deemed a pseudogene. The clonotype was recovered from a man between 60 and 75 years old with acute or convalescent COVID-19. CDR3 nucleotide sequence: TGTGCCAGCAGCAAAGCGCCACGGGGGACAGCCGCCCCGACTGAAGCTTTCTTT. Its protein product is CASSKAPRGTAAPTEAFF.